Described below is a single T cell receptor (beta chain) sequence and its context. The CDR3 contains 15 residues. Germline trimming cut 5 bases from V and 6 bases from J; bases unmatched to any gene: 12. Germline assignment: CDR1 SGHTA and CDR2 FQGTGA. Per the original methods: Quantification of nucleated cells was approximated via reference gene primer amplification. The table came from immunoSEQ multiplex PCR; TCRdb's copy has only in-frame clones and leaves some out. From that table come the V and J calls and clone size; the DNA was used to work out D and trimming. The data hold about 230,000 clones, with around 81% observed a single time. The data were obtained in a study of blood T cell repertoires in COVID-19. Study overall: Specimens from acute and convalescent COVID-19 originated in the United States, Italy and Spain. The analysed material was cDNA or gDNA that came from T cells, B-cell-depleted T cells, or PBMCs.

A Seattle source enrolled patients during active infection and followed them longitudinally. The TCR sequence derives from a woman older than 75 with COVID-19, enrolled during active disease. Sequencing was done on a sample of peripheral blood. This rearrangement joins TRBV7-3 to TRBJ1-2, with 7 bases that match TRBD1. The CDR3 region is CASSPRTGRMDGYTF. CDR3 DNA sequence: TGTGCCAGCAGCCCCCGGACAGGTCGGATGGATGGCTACACCTTC.